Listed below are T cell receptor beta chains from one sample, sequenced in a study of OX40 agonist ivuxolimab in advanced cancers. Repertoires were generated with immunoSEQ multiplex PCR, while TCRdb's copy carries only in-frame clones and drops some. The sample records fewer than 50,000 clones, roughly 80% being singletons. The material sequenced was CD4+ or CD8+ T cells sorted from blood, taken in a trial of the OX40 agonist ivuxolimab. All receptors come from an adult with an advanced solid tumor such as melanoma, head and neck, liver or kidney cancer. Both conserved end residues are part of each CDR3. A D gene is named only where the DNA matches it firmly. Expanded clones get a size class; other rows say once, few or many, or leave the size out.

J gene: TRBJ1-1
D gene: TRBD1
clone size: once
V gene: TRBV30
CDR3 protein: CAWSPQGANTEAFF
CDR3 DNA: TGTGCCTGGAGTCCCCAGGGGGCGAACACTGAAGCTTTCTTT

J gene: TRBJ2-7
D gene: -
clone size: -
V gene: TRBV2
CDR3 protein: CASSENGYEQYF
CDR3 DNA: TGTGCCAGCAGTGAAAACGGATACGAGCAGTACTTC

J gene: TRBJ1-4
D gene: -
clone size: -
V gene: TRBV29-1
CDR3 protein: CSAYLQAYEKLFF
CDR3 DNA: TGCAGCGCCTACCTGCAGGCCTATGAAAAACTGTTTTTT

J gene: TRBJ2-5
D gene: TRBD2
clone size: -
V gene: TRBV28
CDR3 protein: CASRSRPGLAGGPSETQYF
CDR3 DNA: TGTGCCAGCAGGTCGCGACCGGGACTAGCGGGAGGGCCTTCTGAGACCCAGTACTTC

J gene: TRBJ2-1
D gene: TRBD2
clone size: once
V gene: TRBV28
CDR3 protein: CASSSRAGRGYNEQFF
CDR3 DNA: TGTGCCAGCAGCTCCCGAGCCGGGAGGGGTTACAATGAGCAGTTCTTC

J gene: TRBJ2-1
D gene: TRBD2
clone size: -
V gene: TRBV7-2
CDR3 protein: CASSLGSGGSSYNEQFF
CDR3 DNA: TGTGCCAGCAGCTTAGGGTCCGGCGGGAGCTCCTACAATGAGCAGTTCTTC

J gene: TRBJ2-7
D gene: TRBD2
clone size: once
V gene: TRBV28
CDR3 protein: CASSGRTSHEQYF
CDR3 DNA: TGTGCCAGCAGTGGAAGGACTAGCCATGAGCAGTACTTC

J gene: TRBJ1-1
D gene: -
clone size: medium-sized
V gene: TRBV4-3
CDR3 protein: CASSQGRENTEAFF
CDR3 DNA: TGCGCCAGCAGCCAGGGACGGGAGAACACTGAAGCTTTCTTT

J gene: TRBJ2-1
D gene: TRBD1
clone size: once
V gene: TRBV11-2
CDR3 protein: CASSLLGQGAPEQFF
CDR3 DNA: TGTGCCAGCAGCTTACTAGGACAGGGGGCTCCTGAGCAGTTCTTC

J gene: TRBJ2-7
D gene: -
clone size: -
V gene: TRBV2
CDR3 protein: CASTRGPLAGYEQYF
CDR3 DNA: TGTGCCAGCACTAGGGGCCCCCTGGCTGGCTACGAGCAGTACTTC

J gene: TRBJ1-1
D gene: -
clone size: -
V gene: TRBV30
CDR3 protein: CAWSRVFGVAFF
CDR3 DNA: TGTGCCTGGAGTAGGGTTTTCGGCGTAGCTTTCTTT

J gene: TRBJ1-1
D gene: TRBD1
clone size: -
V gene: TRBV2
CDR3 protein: CASGRGHLGMNTEAFF
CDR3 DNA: TGTGCCAGCGGCAGGGGGCATTTGGGTATGAACACTGAAGCTTTCTTT

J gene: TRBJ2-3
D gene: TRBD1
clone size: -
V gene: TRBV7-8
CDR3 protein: CASSPGQGGTDTQYF
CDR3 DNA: TGTGCCAGCAGCCCTGGACAGGGGGGCACAGATACGCAGTATTTT

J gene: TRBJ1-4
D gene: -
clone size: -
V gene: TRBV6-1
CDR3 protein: CASSRQAPNEKLFF
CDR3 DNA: TGTGCCAGCAGTAGACAGGCCCCTAATGAAAAACTGTTTTTT

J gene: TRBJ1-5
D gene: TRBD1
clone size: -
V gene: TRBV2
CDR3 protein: CASSSRTGGNQPQHF
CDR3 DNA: TGTGCCAGCAGTAGCCGGACAGGTGGCAATCAGCCCCAGCATTTT

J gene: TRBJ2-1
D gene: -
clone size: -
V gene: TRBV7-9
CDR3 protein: CASSPIDGRTYNEQFF
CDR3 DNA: TGTGCCAGCAGCCCTATTGACGGCCGCACATACAATGAGCAGTTCTTC

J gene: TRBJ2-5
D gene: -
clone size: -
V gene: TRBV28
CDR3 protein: CASRLPVGDQETQYF
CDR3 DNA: TGTGCCAGCAGGCTTCCTGTTGGAGATCAAGAGACCCAGTACTTC

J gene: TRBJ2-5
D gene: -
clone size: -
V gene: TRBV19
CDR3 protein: CASSILVQETQYF
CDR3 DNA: TGTGCCAGTAGTATACTAGTACAAGAGACCCAGTACTTC

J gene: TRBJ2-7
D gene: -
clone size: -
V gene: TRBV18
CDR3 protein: CASSPPAGSYEQYF
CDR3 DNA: TGTGCCAGCTCACCACCGGCGGGCTCCTACGAGCAGTACTTC

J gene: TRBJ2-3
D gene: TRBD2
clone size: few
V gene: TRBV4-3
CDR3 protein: CASSQDTSGASSTDTQYF
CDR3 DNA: TGCGCCAGCAGCCAAGACACTAGCGGAGCCTCTAGCACAGATACGCAGTATTTT